These 29 T cell receptor beta chains share one sample of origin, sequenced in a study of cytomegalovirus exposure and HLA in healthy donors. The PCR made use of 60 Vbeta and 13 Jbeta primers. Produced via immunoSEQ multiplex PCR; TCRdb's table is partial and in-frame only. The sample has a few hundred thousand clones, about four fifths seen once; the top ten hold 2.9%. Sequencing input: PBMCs. These TCRs come from a man aged 25 to 45 in good health and CMV-seronegative.

The chain has TRBV2 and TRBJ2-7, with TRBD2 identical over 7 bases. The germline gives CDR1 SNHLY, CDR2 FYNNEI. The CDR3 sequence is 13 residues long. Germline trimming cut 8 bases from V and 1 base from J; bases unmatched to any gene: 5. The CDR3 region is CASQRDGSYEQYF. DNA of the CDR3: TGTGCCAGCCAGCGGGACGGATCCTACGAGCAGTACTTC.

The V and J genes are TRBV4-1 and TRBJ2-7; 8 positions match TRBD1. The length of the CDR3 is 14 residues. With 4 bases clipped from V and 1 base from J, the junction kept 3 bases outside the gene matches. Germline V CDR1 and CDR2: MGHRA, YSYEKL. The CDR3: CASSRRQGSYEQYF. The CDR3 DNA sequence: TGCGCCAGCAGCCGCAGACAGGGGTCCTACGAGCAGTACTTC.

The V and J genes are TRBV7-9 and TRBJ2-1; 7 positions match TRBD2. This CDR3 spans 16 amino acids. Germline CDR1 is SEHNR and CDR2 is FQNEAQ (reference sequence). Germline trimming cut 0 bases from V and 5 bases from J; bases unmatched to any gene: 7. The CDR3 sequence: CASSLAPGGTNNEQFF. As DNA, the CDR3 is TGTGCCAGCAGCTTAGCGCCCGGGGGGACGAACAATGAGCAGTTCTTC.

This rearrangement joins TRBV28 to TRBJ1-5; no definite D call. The CDR3 sequence is 14 residues long. CDR1 and CDR2 (germline): MDHEN, SYDVKM. The V end was cut by 2 bases, the J end by 7 bases, with 12 bases between. CDR3 DNA: TGTGCCAGCAGTTTACACGGGTTTGGCCAGCCCCAGCATTTT. It encodes CASSLHGFGQPQHF.

The chain recombines TRBV6-6 with TRBJ1-5; 7 bases align to TRBD1. Germline V CDR1 and CDR2: MNHNY, SVGAGI (reference sequence). The V segment lost 7 bases and the J segment 2 bases; nucleotides outside the gene matches: 2. This CDR3 comprises 13 residues. The CDR3: CASNDRGNQPQHF. The CDR3 DNA follows: TGTGCCAGCAACGACAGGGGCAATCAGCCCCAGCATTTT.

The chain has TRBV7-2 and TRBJ1-5, with 9 bases lining up with TRBD1. The V segment lost 5 bases and the J segment 0 bases; nucleotides outside the gene matches: 14. Germline CDR1 is SGHTA and CDR2 is FQGNSA. The length of the CDR3 is 19 residues. CDR3 in DNA: TGTGCCAGCAGCCCCGCTCCGGGACAGGGCTTTTATAGCAATCAGCCCCAGCATTTT. Encoded protein: CASSPAPGQGFYSNQPQHF.

To note about this clone: Other nucleotide sequences from this sample produce the same CDR3. The chain carries TRBV28 and TRBJ2-7; TRBD1 matches at 11 bases. This CDR3 is 15 amino acids long. Germline CDR1 reads MDHEN; CDR2 reads SYDVKM. V was pared by 1 base and J by 5 bases, with 4 bases of the junction left unmatched. DNA of the CDR3: TGTGCCAGCAGTTTATCCGGGACAGGGGGTCACGAGCAGTACTTC. It translates to CASSLSGTGGHEQYF.

This sequence joins TRBV4-2 and TRBJ2-7; TRBD2 aligns across 9 bases. V lost 4 bases and J lost 1; bases outside the gene matches: 5. CDR3 size: 15 residues. Germline-derived CDR1 and CDR2 are LGHNA and YNFKEQ. Written as DNA, the CDR3 is TGTGCCAGCAGCCCAGCGGGGGGTACTTCCTACGAGCAGTACTTC. This encodes CASSPAGGTSYEQYF.

This sequence joins TRBV28 and TRBJ2-7, with a weak D call TRBD2 (5 bases). Germline lookup yields CDR1 MDHEN and CDR2 SYDVKM. There are 12 residues in the CDR3. The germline V and J ends were trimmed by 5 bases and 11 bases, with 16 bases remaining between them. CDR3 loop: CASSEGGRPKYF. CDR3 in DNA: TGTGCCAGCAGTGAGGGCGGCCGCCCGAAGTACTTC.

The V call is TRBV6-6, the J call TRBJ2-3; the D is unclear. The CDR3 sequence is 16 residues long. Germline V gene data show CDR1 as MNHNY and CDR2 as SVGAGI (reference sequence). V was cut by 4 bases and J by 1 base, with 15 bases left in between. DNA for the CDR3: TGTGCCAGCAGTTGGGCAGTGGAAGTTGGCACAGATACGCAGTATTTT. The encoded protein is CASSWAVEVGTDTQYF.

This clone occurred once. The chain has TRBV7-9 and TRBJ2-7, with D uncertain. V was pared by 4 bases and J by 2 bases, with 12 bases between. The CDR3 consists of 14 residues. Germline V CDR1 and CDR2: SEHNR, FQNEAQ (reference sequence). CDR3 nucleotide sequence: TGTGCCAGCAGCTCAGACTCCTCAGCCTACGAGCAGTACTTC. It specifies CASSSDSSAYEQYF. The variable domain in full, with the rest retrieved from reference TRBV7-9 and TRBJ2-7, is DTGVSQNPRHKITKRGQNVTFRCDPISEHNRLYWYRQTLGQGPEFLTYFQNEAQLEKSRLLSDRFSAERPKGSFSTLEIQRTEQGDSAMYLCASSSDSSAYEQYFGPGTRLTVT.

This clone was counted between two and nine times. The V and J genes are TRBV15 and TRBJ1-5; 12 positions agree with TRBD1. Germline CDR1 reads LNHNV; CDR2 reads YYDKDF (reference sequence). J lost 5 bases, V lost 5 bases, and 10 bases had no gene match. CDR3 length: 17 residues. CDR3 sequence reads: CATSSRGDRGLHQPQHF. The DNA for the CDR3 is TGTGCCACCAGCTCCCGAGGGGACAGGGGGCTTCATCAGCCCCAGCATTTT.

This clone was counted only a few times. The chain recombines TRBV9 with TRBJ2-1; 9 bases align to TRBD2. V was pared by 3 bases and J by 7 bases, with 8 bases of the junction left unmatched. Germline lookup yields CDR1 SGDLS and CDR2 YYNGEE. The CDR3 loop spans 15 amino acids. The CDR3 nucleotides read TGTGCCAGCAGCGCTAGCGGGGCATTGGGTAATGAGCAGTTCTTC. This encodes CASSASGALGNEQFF.

This chain joins TRBV4-1 and TRBJ2-7, with D possibly matching TRBD1 (5 bases). The CDR3 length is 15 residues. Germline V gene lookup returns CDR1 MGHRA and CDR2 YSYEKL. Trimming took off 3 bases at V and 3 bases at J, with 15 bases between the two ends. CDR3 sequence reads: CASSQALTALYEQYF. Here the CDR3 DNA reads TGCGCCAGCAGCCAGGCTTTGACAGCCCTCTACGAGCAGTACTTC.

J is TRBJ2-2 and V is TRBV12-5, with TRBD2 matching 9 bases. Germline CDR1 is LGHNT and CDR2 is FRNRAP. Germline trimming cut 2 bases from V and 3 bases from J; bases unmatched to any gene: 4. CDR3 length: 16 amino acids. Here the CDR3 DNA reads TGTGCTAGTGGTTTGAGCGGGGGGCGAGACACCGGGGAGCTGTTTTTT. Residues: CASGLSGGRDTGELFF.

V gene TRBV7-9 combines with J gene TRBJ1-2; D unclear. The CDR3 runs 13 residues. Trimming removed 1 base from V and 6 bases from J, with 9 bases in between. Germline assignment: CDR1 SEHNR and CDR2 FQNEAQ (reference sequence). CDR3 residues: CASSLGLPNGYTF. The CDR3 nucleotides are TGTGCCAGCAGCTTAGGACTACCGAATGGCTACACCTTC.

The chain couples TRBV11-2 to TRBJ2-5; the match to TRBD2 covers 11 bases. After removal of 1 base from V and 2 bases from J, the junction contained 3 bases not matched to a gene. CDR3 length: 16 residues. Germline V CDR1 and CDR2: SGHAT, FQNNGV. The CDR3 region has the DNA TGTGCCAGCAGCTTAGGGGCTAGCGGGGGGCAAGAGACCCAGTACTTC. Translation gives CASSLGASGGQETQYF.

This chain connects TRBV7-9 to TRBJ2-3, with 8 bases lining up with TRBD2. Germline lookup yields CDR1 SEHNR and CDR2 FQNEAQ (reference sequence). The V segment lost 4 bases and the J segment 1 base; nucleotides outside the gene matches: 4. The CDR3 contains 15 residues. CDR3 nucleotides: TGTGCCAGCAGCTCGATTAGCGGGGGCACAGATACGCAGTATTTT. Its protein product is CASSSISGGTDTQYF.

The rearrangement joins TRBV6-1 to TRBJ1-1; 9 bases agree with TRBD1. The CDR3 totals 15 residues. Trimming took 2 bases from V and 5 from J; bases not matched to a gene: 6. The V gene's germline CDR1 is MNHNS and CDR2 SASEGT. The CDR3 loop is CASSELDRGSTEAFF. The CDR3 DNA follows: TGTGCCAGCAGTGAACTGGACAGGGGCTCGACTGAAGCTTTCTTT.

The rearrangement uses TRBV19 and TRBJ1-2; possible D gene TRBD1, 5 bases. This CDR3 region has 16 residues. Per the germline V gene, CDR1 is LNHDA and CDR2 is SQIVND (reference sequence). V lost 1 base to trimming and J lost 0 bases, with 12 bases between them. The CDR3 sequence is CASSIAAGTANYGYTF. In nucleotides, the CDR3 is TGTGCCAGTAGTATAGCTGCGGGGACTGCTAACTATGGCTACACCTTC.

The chain joins TRBV9 to TRBJ1-1; D may be TRBD1 (5 bases). In germline, CDR1 is SGDLS, CDR2 YYNGEE. V shed 4 bases and J shed 0 bases, with 13 bases lying between them. The CDR3 covers 15 residues. The CDR3 spells CASSPEQAMNTEAFF. The CDR3 DNA reads TGTGCCAGCAGCCCCGAACAGGCGATGAACACTGAAGCTTTCTTT.

The V and J genes are TRBV27 and TRBJ2-7, with 8 positions matching TRBD1. CDR3 length equals 14 residues. The J segment lost 2 bases and the V segment lost 2 bases, leaving 2 bases of the junction unmatched. Germline V CDR1 and CDR2: MNHEY, SMNVEV (reference sequence). The CDR3 DNA reads TGTGCCAGCAGTTTACGGGACAGGACCTACGAGCAGTACTTC. Residues: CASSLRDRTYEQYF.

The chain carries TRBV27 and TRBJ2-7, with TRBD1 matching 8 bases. V lost 6 bases to trimming and J lost 3 bases; unmatched junction nucleotides: 7. Germline loops: CDR1 MNHEY, CDR2 SMNVEV (reference sequence). The CDR3 covers 14 residues. The CDR3 sequence: CASRGGQGRYEQYF. In DNA, the CDR3 is TGTGCCAGCAGGGGCGGACAGGGTCGCTACGAGCAGTACTTC.

V gene TRBV4-1 combines with J gene TRBJ2-5; 12 bases map to TRBD2. Losses at the gene ends were 2 bases for V and 5 bases for J; bases not matched to a gene: 9. Germline V gene lookup returns CDR1 MGHRA and CDR2 YSYEKL. The CDR3 is 17 amino acids. The CDR3 nucleotides read TGCGCCAGCAGCCAACCTAGCGGGGGGGTAGTGGGCGAGACCCAGTACTTC. It codes for CASSQPSGGVVGETQYF.

This clone was observed a handful of times. This chain joins TRBV10-2 and TRBJ1-2; D not resolved. This CDR3 has 14 residues. The V gene lost 6 bases and the J gene lost 0 bases, with 11 bases spanning the gap. In germline, CDR1 is WSHSY, CDR2 SAAADI. CDR3 sequence reads: CASSPHGANYGYTF. The CDR3 DNA sequence: TGCGCCAGCAGCCCCCACGGGGCTAACTATGGCTACACCTTC.

CDR3 sequence reads: CASSHSTGAPLHF. CDR3 DNA sequence: TGTGCCAGCAGCCACTCTACAGGGGCACCCCTCCACTTT. This chain links TRBV7-3 with TRBJ1-6, with 7 nucleotides matching TRBD1. Germline trimming cut 5 bases from V and 11 bases from J; bases unmatched to any gene: 6. CDR1 is SGHTA and CDR2 is FQGTGA in the germline V gene. This CDR3 region has 13 residues.

The CDR3 sequence is CASRNRQGLNYGYTF. The CDR3 nucleotides are TGCGCCAGCCGGAATAGACAGGGATTAAACTATGGCTACACCTTC. The chain joins TRBV5-1 to TRBJ1-2; the match to TRBD1 covers 7 bases. Trimming took 7 bases from V and 2 from J; bases not matched to a gene: 11. The CDR3 extends over 15 amino acids. Looked up from germline, CDR1 is SGHRS and CDR2 is YFSETQ.

The V call is TRBV5-1, the J call TRBJ2-2; TRBD1 might be the D (6 bases). Germline CDR1 reads SGHRS; CDR2 reads YFSETQ. V was trimmed by 3 bases and J by 4 bases, leaving 13 bases between them. CDR3 length equals 15 residues. The CDR3 DNA follows: TGCGCCAGCAGCTCGTTGCAAGGGGGCACCGGGGAGCTGTTTTTT. Amino acid sequence: CASSSLQGGTGELFF.

As to this clone: The sample holds other DNA sequences that translate to the same CDR3. The genes are TRBV7-2 and TRBJ2-3; 10 bases line up with TRBD1. Germline CDR1 SGHTA, CDR2 FQGNSA. CDR3 size: 14 residues. V shed 5 bases and J 3 bases; nucleotides not matched to a gene: 2. The CDR3 DNA follows: TGTGCCAGCAGCCGGGACAGGGGAACAGATACGCAGTATTTT. Translating it yields CASSRDRGTDTQYF.